The sample holds many counts of the clone carrying this TCR beta chain. Antigen specificity is unknown. These data belong to a study of T cells in Graves' hyperthyroidism and ophthalmopathy. Researchers took RNA transcripts and amplified the TCR beta CDR3 regions from them. The TCR CDR3 was amplified in a first-round RT-PCR using the HTBI primer set. Using its own MiXCR run on the multiplex PCR reads, TCRdb lists one record per CDR3 protein. The table includes approximately 640,000 distinct CDR3 sequences, just under 45% detected once. Trimming shortened V by 4 bases and J by 7 bases, and 7 bases separated the two germline ends. CDR3 size: 11 residues. Germline CDR1 SNHLY, CDR2 FYNNEI. Patients were excluded for uncontrolled infection, other autoimmune disease, pregnancy or lactation. Whole-study results and caveats: Using 13 V-J features, a model discriminated ophthalmopathy from stable hyperthyroidism. Blood also showed most of the thyroid clonotypes that were expanded above 0.001.

This sequence was found in an adult man with Graves' disease, either hyperthyroidism or ophthalmopathy (not recorded which). This rearrangement joins TRBV2 to TRBJ1-1; a possible D gene is TRBD1 (6 bases). Sequencing was done on a sample of peripheral blood or thyroid tissue (not recorded which). The CDR3 reads CASSGQDEAFF. In DNA, the CDR3 is TGTGCCAGCAGTGGACAGGATGAAGCTTTCTTT. The whole variable domain, filled in from reference TRBV2 and TRBJ1-1, reads EPEVTQTPSHQVTQMGQEVILRCVPISNHLYFYWYRQILGQKVEFLVSFYNNEISEKSEIFDDQFSVERPDGSNFTLKIRSTKLEDSAMYFCASSGQDEAFFGQGTRLTVV.